This record covers a single T cell receptor (beta chain). Its target is not known. TCRdb re-called the 5' RACE reads through MiXCR, storing one row per CDR3 protein. The sample holds fewer than 250,000 distinct CDR3 sequences, about 7.3% seen once. This record comes from a study of identical twins. Study-wide results and limits: Researchers reported excess low generation probability among twin-shared out-of-frame alpha sequences. Cord blood beta clonotypes present at high abundance carried fewer insertions; no such pattern appeared in memory repertoires.

The CDR3 totals 13 residues. V lost 0 bases, J lost 5 bases, and 7 bases lay in between. Germline V gene sequence: CDR1 SGHRS, CDR2 YFSETQ. Donors uniformly comprised healthy Caucasians. In addition, the sample was reused for a study of yellow fever vaccine responses in identical twins.

This chain uses TRBV5-1 with TRBJ2-3, with D unresolved. This TCR was recovered from a woman between 18 and 29 years old in good health. The sample consisted of memory (CD45RO+) T cells sorted from blood. The CDR3 here is CASSLDNEDTQYF. In DNA, the CDR3 is TGCGCCAGCAGCTTGGACAACGAAGATACGCAGTATTTT. The full variable domain, completed using reference TRBV5-1 and TRBJ2-3, is KAGVTQTPRYLIKTRGQQVTLSCSPISGHRSVSWYQQTPGQGLQFLFEYFSETQRNKGNFPGRFSGRQFSNSRSEMNVSTLELGDSALYLCASSLDNEDTQYFGPGTRLTVL.